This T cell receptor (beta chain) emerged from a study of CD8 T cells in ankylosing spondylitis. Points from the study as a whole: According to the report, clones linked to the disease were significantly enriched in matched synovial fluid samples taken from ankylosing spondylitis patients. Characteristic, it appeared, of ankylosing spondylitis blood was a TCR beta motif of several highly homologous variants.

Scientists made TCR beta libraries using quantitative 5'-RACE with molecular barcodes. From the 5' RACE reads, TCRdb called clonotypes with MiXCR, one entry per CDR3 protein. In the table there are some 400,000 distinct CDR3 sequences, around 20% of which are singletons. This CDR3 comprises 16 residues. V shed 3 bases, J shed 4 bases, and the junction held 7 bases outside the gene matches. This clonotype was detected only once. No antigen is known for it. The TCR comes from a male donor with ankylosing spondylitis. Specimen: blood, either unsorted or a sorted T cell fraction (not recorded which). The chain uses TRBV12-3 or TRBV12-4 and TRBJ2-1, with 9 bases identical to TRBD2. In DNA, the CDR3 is TGTGCCAGCAGTTTGAACGGACTAGCGAATTACAATGAGCAGTTCTTC. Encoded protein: CASSLNGLANYNEQFF.